The rows below give T cell receptor beta chains drawn from one sample of a study of cytomegalovirus exposure and HLA in healthy donors. Assay used: immunoSEQ multiplex PCR; TCRdb lists only in-frame clones, some missing. Here the sample spans hundreds of thousands of clones, approximately 90% being singletons. Sequenced: PBMCs. The receptors were gathered from a woman aged 18-35 years in good health and CMV-seronegative. Both conserved end residues are part of each CDR3. D genes are given only for firm matches. Only some rows state a clone size, as once, few, many or a class for expanded clones.

v_call: TRBV11-2; d_call: .; j_call: TRBJ1-1; clone_size: few; cdr3_aa: CASSWGGGGGEAFF; cdr3_nt: TGTGCCAGCAGCTGGGGGGGTGGAGGCGGTGAAGCTTTCTTT
v_call: TRBV9; d_call: .; j_call: TRBJ1-1; clone_size: .; cdr3_aa: CASRGAGTEAFF; cdr3_nt: TGTGCCAGCCGTGGGGCGGGGACTGAAGCTTTCTTT
v_call: TRBV2; d_call: .; j_call: TRBJ1-6; clone_size: once; cdr3_aa: CASRLDRNRSPLHF; cdr3_nt: TGTGCCAGCCGACTTGACAGGAATCGATCGCCCCTCCACTTT
v_call: TRBV27; d_call: .; j_call: TRBJ1-5; clone_size: .; cdr3_aa: CASRGHPETIQPQHF; cdr3_nt: TGTGCCAGCAGGGGACACCCCGAAACAATTCAGCCCCAGCATTTT
v_call: TRBV7-8; d_call: .; j_call: TRBJ2-1; clone_size: .; cdr3_aa: CASSPHPDTEQFF; cdr3_nt: TGTGCCAGCAGCCCCCACCCAGACACTGAGCAGTTCTTC
v_call: TRBV4-1; d_call: .; j_call: TRBJ1-6; clone_size: few; cdr3_aa: CASSQDRTGSYNSPLHF; cdr3_nt: TGCGCCAGCAGCCAAGACAGGACTGGCTCCTATAATTCACCCCTCCACTTT
v_call: TRBV5-4; d_call: .; j_call: TRBJ1-4; clone_size: .; cdr3_aa: CASSLGGVGATNEKLFF; cdr3_nt: TGTGCCAGCAGCTTGGGCGGGGTTGGAGCAACTAATGAAAAACTGTTTTTT
v_call: TRBV6-5; d_call: TRBD2; j_call: TRBJ2-2; clone_size: .; cdr3_aa: CASSSGGLNTGELFF; cdr3_nt: TGTGCCAGCAGCTCGGGGGGGTTGAACACCGGGGAGCTGTTTTTT
v_call: TRBV4-1; d_call: .; j_call: TRBJ2-7; clone_size: .; cdr3_aa: CASSRISGLTYEQYF; cdr3_nt: TGCGCCAGCAGCCGAATCTCGGGGTTAACCTACGAGCAGTACTTC
v_call: TRBV5-1; d_call: TRBD2; j_call: TRBJ2-3; clone_size: .; cdr3_aa: CASSLSAGGFTDTQYF; cdr3_nt: TGCGCCAGCAGCCTCTCAGCGGGGGGTTTCACAGATACGCAGTATTTT
v_call: TRBV25-1; d_call: TRBD2; j_call: TRBJ2-1; clone_size: .; cdr3_aa: CASSTFSGVNEQFF; cdr3_nt: TGTGCCAGCAGTACCTTTAGCGGGGTCAATGAGCAGTTCTTC
v_call: TRBV27; d_call: TRBD2; j_call: TRBJ2-3; clone_size: .; cdr3_aa: CASSPDGRPSGRFPDTQYF; cdr3_nt: TGTGCCAGCAGTCCCGACGGGAGACCTAGCGGGAGGTTCCCAGATACGCAGTATTTT
v_call: TRBV5-6; d_call: .; j_call: TRBJ2-1; clone_size: few; cdr3_aa: CASSLSSYNEQFF; cdr3_nt: TGTGCCAGCAGCCTAAGCTCCTACAATGAGCAGTTCTTC
v_call: TRBV4-2; d_call: .; j_call: TRBJ2-3; clone_size: .; cdr3_aa: CASSRGTPPFADTQYF; cdr3_nt: TGTGCCAGCAGCAGAGGGACTCCACCTTTCGCAGATACGCAGTATTTT
v_call: TRBV27; d_call: .; j_call: TRBJ1-1; clone_size: .; cdr3_aa: CASSSIQGTNVLNTEAFF; cdr3_nt: TGTGCCAGCAGTTCAATACAGGGAACCAACGTCTTGAACACTGAAGCTTTCTTT
v_call: TRBV10-2; d_call: TRBD2; j_call: TRBJ2-1; clone_size: .; cdr3_aa: CASTPSGASSYNEQFF; cdr3_nt: TGCGCCAGCACCCCTAGCGGGGCTAGCTCCTACAATGAGCAGTTCTTC
v_call: TRBV19; d_call: .; j_call: TRBJ1-2; clone_size: .; cdr3_aa: CASSTWGGSAPGGYTF; cdr3_nt: TGTGCCAGTAGTACCTGGGGAGGGTCGGCCCCCGGAGGCTACACCTTC
v_call: TRBV27; d_call: .; j_call: TRBJ1-2; clone_size: few; cdr3_aa: CASTPRGSWDGYTF; cdr3_nt: TGTGCCAGCACCCCGCGGGGATCTTGGGATGGCTACACCTTC
v_call: TRBV28; d_call: TRBD2; j_call: TRBJ2-2; clone_size: once; cdr3_aa: CASSLLASGRRGELFF; cdr3_nt: TGTGCCAGCAGTCTCCTCGCTAGCGGGAGGCGCGGGGAGCTGTTTTTT
v_call: TRBV30; d_call: TRBD1; j_call: TRBJ1-2; clone_size: .; cdr3_aa: CAWSSTGAGLYLGYTF; cdr3_nt: TGTGCCTGGAGTTCTACAGGGGCAGGGTTGTATCTTGGCTACACCTTC
v_call: TRBV11-2; d_call: .; j_call: TRBJ1-2; clone_size: .; cdr3_aa: CASSLVRGSNYGYTF; cdr3_nt: TGTGCCAGCAGCTTAGTTCGCGGCAGCAACTATGGCTACACCTTC
v_call: TRBV5-1; d_call: .; j_call: TRBJ1-1; clone_size: .; cdr3_aa: CASSLQVMNTEAFF; cdr3_nt: TGCGCCAGCAGCTTGCAGGTAATGAACACTGAAGCTTTCTTT
v_call: TRBV21-1; d_call: .; j_call: TRBJ2-1; clone_size: once; cdr3_aa: CASSEGLRPEQFF; cdr3_nt: TGTGCCAGCAGCGAGGGACTTCGCCCGGAGCAGTTCTTC
v_call: TRBV7-6; d_call: .; j_call: TRBJ1-5; clone_size: .; cdr3_aa: CASSRDRYPSNQPQHF; cdr3_nt: TGTGCCAGCAGTCGCGACAGGTACCCTAGCAATCAGCCCCAGCATTTT
v_call: TRBV6-5; d_call: .; j_call: TRBJ1-2; clone_size: .; cdr3_aa: CASSYGRATPQGYTF; cdr3_nt: TGTGCCAGCAGTTACGGGCGAGCCACTCCGCAAGGCTACACCTTC
v_call: TRBV7-6; d_call: .; j_call: TRBJ2-5; clone_size: .; cdr3_aa: CASSLVGIAPQETQYF; cdr3_nt: TGTGCCAGCAGCTTAGTCGGAATAGCGCCCCAAGAGACCCAGTACTTC
v_call: TRBV2; d_call: .; j_call: TRBJ2-2; clone_size: .; cdr3_aa: CASSPLDRTFTGELFF; cdr3_nt: TGTGCCAGCAGTCCCCTTGACAGGACCTTCACCGGGGAGCTGTTTTTT
v_call: TRBV7-9; d_call: .; j_call: TRBJ1-2; clone_size: .; cdr3_aa: CASSLAGGYTF; cdr3_nt: TGTGCCAGCAGCTTAGCCGGGGGCTACACCTTC
v_call: TRBV5-1; d_call: .; j_call: TRBJ2-5; clone_size: .; cdr3_aa: CASSFMKGSEETQYF; cdr3_nt: TGCGCCAGCAGCTTCATGAAGGGGTCCGAGGAGACCCAGTACTTC
v_call: TRBV7-6; d_call: TRBD2; j_call: TRBJ2-5; clone_size: .; cdr3_aa: CASSPSRAGGPETQYF; cdr3_nt: TGTGCCAGCAGCCCTTCTCGGGCGGGGGGTCCAGAGACCCAGTACTTC
v_call: TRBV30; d_call: .; j_call: TRBJ1-1; clone_size: .; cdr3_aa: CAWTKQIMNTEAFF; cdr3_nt: TGTGCCTGGACCAAACAGATCATGAACACTGAAGCTTTCTTT
v_call: TRBV28; d_call: .; j_call: TRBJ2-7; clone_size: once; cdr3_aa: CASSLGQFYEQYF; cdr3_nt: TGTGCCAGCAGTTTAGGACAGTTCTACGAGCAGTACTTC
v_call: TRBV5-5; d_call: .; j_call: TRBJ2-5; clone_size: .; cdr3_aa: CASSLASIGGVETQYF; cdr3_nt: TGTGCCAGCAGCTTGGCTTCGATAGGGGGGGTGGAGACCCAGTACTTC
v_call: TRBV27; d_call: .; j_call: TRBJ1-1; clone_size: .; cdr3_aa: CASRVQGSLEAFF; cdr3_nt: TGTGCCAGCAGAGTTCAGGGATCGCTTGAAGCTTTCTTT
v_call: TRBV11-2; d_call: .; j_call: TRBJ2-1; clone_size: .; cdr3_aa: CASSLDLYQGREQFF; cdr3_nt: TGTGCCAGCAGCTTAGATTTGTACCAGGGTCGTGAGCAGTTCTTC
v_call: TRBV4-1; d_call: .; j_call: TRBJ2-3; clone_size: .; cdr3_aa: CASSQGNPDTQYF; cdr3_nt: TGCGCCAGCAGCCAAGGTAATCCAGATACGCAGTATTTT
v_call: TRBV7-9; d_call: TRBD2; j_call: TRBJ2-3; clone_size: .; cdr3_aa: CASSPPGGVTDTQYF; cdr3_nt: TGTGCCAGCAGCCCACCGGGGGGTGTCACAGATACGCAGTATTTT
v_call: TRBV27; d_call: .; j_call: TRBJ1-1; clone_size: .; cdr3_aa: CASSLNRRNTEAFF; cdr3_nt: TGTGCCAGCAGTTTAAACCGGAGGAACACTGAAGCTTTCTTT
v_call: TRBV2; d_call: TRBD1; j_call: TRBJ1-2; clone_size: once; cdr3_aa: CASTTAGQGAGYTF; cdr3_nt: TGTGCCAGCACAACAGCGGGACAGGGGGCCGGCTACACCTTC
v_call: TRBV2; d_call: .; j_call: TRBJ1-2; clone_size: .; cdr3_aa: CASSRRVGLGYTF; cdr3_nt: TGTGCCAGCAGTAGGAGGGTCGGACTTGGCTACACCTTC
v_call: TRBV19; d_call: TRBD1; j_call: TRBJ1-1; clone_size: .; cdr3_aa: CASLPIGQGVPEAFF; cdr3_nt: TGTGCCAGTCTGCCAATCGGACAGGGGGTTCCTGAAGCTTTCTTT